The present T cell receptor (beta chain) was sequenced within a study of blood T cell repertoires in COVID-19 (dated by TCRdb to about 2020). About the investigation overall: Samples covering the acute and convalescent phases of COVID-19 were provided by collaborators in the United States, Italy and Spain. The prospective study material was composed of cDNA or gDNA derived from T cells, B-cell-depleted T cells, or PBMCs. Deeply sampled blood TCRbeta repertoires from subjects exposed to, actively infected with, or recovered from COVID-19 were included in the dataset. The repertoires were released in a freely available public database intended as a resource for research on the immune response to SARS-CoV-2. The samples were drawn from two sources: the first 160 participants of the ongoing ImmuneRACE study, and fewer than 1,500 subjects contributed by 6 global collaborators. Nearly every sample came with metadata listing a de-identified subject ID, COVID-19 status, age in years and sex. Where available, HLA class I and class II types were obtained from metadata supplied by the sample provider rather than from assay-based typing. Study-wide findings and limitations: How much clinical and demographic metadata was included differed by source and by participant, and the metadata was provided uncurated.

V is pruned by 4 bases and J by 3 bases, leaving 11 bases of the junction without a gene match. Reading from cysteine to phenylalanine, the CDR3 counts 19 amino acids. The retained sequence is limited to the CDR3, 57 bases, with the frame set at the first base. Via the germline V gene (reference sequence), CDR1 is LNHDA and CDR2 SQIVND. About this clone: The antigen it recognizes is unknown. Base quality data are lacking; no much larger clone is found one base away.

The immunoSEQ Assay, a bias-controlled multiplex PCR, was used to amplify TCRbeta CDR3 regions from genomic DNA. Under the source paper's analysis protocol: Within the assay, amplification of reference gene primers was used to estimate how many nucleated cells each sample contained. Sequence reads were collapsed and filtered to measure the absolute abundance of every unique TCRbeta CDR3 rearrangement. For each sample, productive Simpson clonality was calculated by taking the square root of Simpson's diversity index across productive rearrangements. The table was pulled from immuneACCESS by TCRdb, which kept in-frame rearrangements only. Such tables lose some clones; where checked, under half of the loss comes from unresolved V genes, and the rest has no known cause. V, J and clone size are those of that table, while D and trimming were read from the DNA. The sample table shows 150,000 to 200,000 clones, and 75% to 90% are seen once. In total, the top ten clones hold approximately 2.1% of the sample.

Participants in the prospective study were aged 18 to 89 years, lived in under 30 United States geographic areas, and enrolled through a virtual design. In the prospective study, cohorts were assigned on the basis of participant-reported clinical history obtained from a screening survey and a study questionnaire. Mobile phlebotomists in the prospective study collected whole blood, serum and a nasopharyngeal or oropharyngeal swab from every participant. Prospective study participants could optionally give additional blood draws and questionnaires over an approximately two-month period. Blood samples from the prospective study were shipped frozen or at room temperature prior to DNA extraction.

This chain is built from TRBV19 and TRBJ2-6; 11 bases in the middle match TRBD1. This clonotype was sampled from a woman aged 40 to 49 with acute COVID-19. Sequenced: PBMCs or T cells enriched from blood (not recorded which). Here is the DNA: TGTGCCAGTAGTAAAGGTATCCGGGACAGGGGGATTGGGGCCAACGTCCTGACTTTC. Its protein product is CASSKGIRDRGIGANVLTF. Joined to the reference TRBV19 and TRBJ2-6 proteins, this CDR3 gives the full variable domain: DGGITQSPKYLFRKEGQNVTLSCEQNLNHDAMYWYRQDPGQGLRLIYYSQIVNDFQKGDIAEGYSVSREKKESFPLTVTSAQKNPTAFYLCASSKGIRDRGIGANVLTFGAGSRLTVL.